These 21 T cell receptor beta chains share one sample of origin, sequenced in a study of immune heterogeneity within non-small cell lung tumors. Per sample, around 0.65 ug of bulk tumor genomic DNA was the template used. Biopsies, several per primary tumor and spaced far apart, were collected during surgery. Enrolled patients presented with newly diagnosed, previously untreated non-small cell lung cancer and underwent curative surgery. A first 10-cycle multiplex round used 32 V-gene and 13 J-gene primers on TCR beta CDR3. A single record per CDR3 protein comes from TCRdb applying MiXCR to the multiplex PCR reads. The sample has fewer than 25,000 distinct CDR3 sequences; about 30% are singletons. The sequenced material came from lung tumor tissue. The source is a man between 35 and 55 years old with non-small cell lung cancer.

This clonotype was found many times. The rearrangement links TRBV7-9 to TRBJ2-7; TRBD2 aligns across 10 bases. This CDR3 contains 14 residues. From germline, CDR1 is SEHNR and CDR2 FQNEAQ (reference sequence). Losses at the gene ends were 1 base for V and 11 bases for J; bases not matched to a gene: 8. CDR3 residues: CASSLEGSGRPKYF. In DNA form, the CDR3 reads TGTGCCAGCAGCTTAGAGGGTAGCGGGAGGCCCAAGTACTTC.

This clonotype was detected ten times or more. The chain employs TRBV20-1 and TRBJ1-3; the D gene is possibly TRBD1 (6 bases). This CDR3 region has 13 residues. Germline lookup yields CDR1 DFQATT and CDR2 SNEGSKA (reference sequence). The CDR3 DNA is TGCAGGTTAACAGGGCCTTGGGGAAACACCATATATTTT. Translating it yields CRLTGPWGNTIYF.

With respect to this clonotype: Possible read error: a much larger clone is one base away. The chain couples TRBV19 to TRBJ2-7, with D unclear. Germline CDR1 is LNHDA and CDR2 is SQIVND (reference sequence). The CDR3 extends over 15 amino acids. The CDR3 spells CDSSTSPDPSYEQYF. CDR3 DNA sequence: TGTGACAGTAGTACCTCACCGGACCCTTCCTACGAGCAGTACTTC.

The J gene is TRBJ2-2, the V gene TRBV5-6, with D maybe TRBD1 (6 bases). CDR3 length: 15 amino acids. CDR1 SGHDT and CDR2 YYEEEE come from the germline V gene. V shed 2 bases and J shed 4 bases, with 12 bases lying between them. This CDR3 reads CASSFRDTGTGELFF. CDR3 bases: TGTGCCAGCAGCTTCAGGGACACCGGCACCGGGGAGCTGTTTTTT.

DNA for the CDR3: TGTGCCAGTAGTATAACATCCGCGGGACGGAGGGATGGCTACACCTTC. Protein product: CASSITSAGRRDGYTF. The J gene is TRBJ1-2, the V gene TRBV19; perhaps TRBD1 as D (5 bases). In germline, CDR1 is LNHDA, CDR2 SQIVND (reference sequence). The CDR3 runs 16 residues. The V and J ends lost 2 bases and 6 bases respectively, with 19 bases between them.

A few counts support this clonotype. V is TRBV11-2 and J is TRBJ1-1; 8 bases map to TRBD1. CDR1 SGHAT and CDR2 FQNNGV come from the germline V gene. This CDR3 is built from 13 residues. With V trimmed by 5 bases and J by 4 bases, 3 bases remained unmatched. The CDR3 is CASSLDRATEAFF. CDR3 sequence (DNA): TGTGCCAGCAGCCTGGACAGGGCCACTGAAGCTTTCTTT.

The chain has TRBV20-1 and TRBJ1-1; no clear D gene. V was clipped by 2 bases and J by 1 base, with 11 bases between them. CDR1 and CDR2 (germline): DFQATT, SNEGSKA (reference sequence). The CDR3 has 14 amino acids. Here the CDR3 DNA reads TGCAGTGCTAGACAATGGGTTGAGAACACTGAAGCTTTCTTT. Protein sequence: CSARQWVENTEAFF.

J is TRBJ2-2 and V is TRBV11-3; 7 bases are a match to TRBD2. Germline V gene lookup returns CDR1 SGHNT and CDR2 YENEEA. This CDR3 is built from 15 residues. V was pared by 6 bases and J by 5 bases, with 9 bases of the junction left unmatched. The CDR3 here is CASSSAGIGTGELFF. The CDR3 DNA reads as TGTGCCAGCAGTTCAGCGGGAATCGGGACCGGGGAGCTGTTTTTT.

Remarks on this clonotype: A much larger clone is a single base away; this may be a read error. The chain is built from TRBV6-5 and TRBJ2-7, with TRBD1 as a possible D gene (5 bases). CDR1 and CDR2 from the germline V gene are MNHEY and SVGAGI. The V and J ends lost 5 bases and 13 bases respectively, with 12 bases between them. This CDR3 has 10 amino acids. CDR3 DNA sequence: TGTGCCAGCAGTAACAGGCCGCATTACTTC. Amino acid sequence: CASSNRPHYF.

This rearrangement joins TRBV19 to TRBJ1-1; D is unresolved. V was clipped by 6 bases and J by 13 bases, with 21 bases between them. CDR3 length: 13 amino acids. Germline lookup yields CDR1 LNHDA and CDR2 SQIVND (reference sequence). CDR3 region: CASSPTRVVLSFF. CDR3 nucleotides: TGTGCCAGTAGCCCTACCCGGGTGGTGTTGAGTTTCTTT.

In the case of this clonotype: One base away lies a much larger clone, so this may be a sequencing read error. The V and J genes are TRBV19 and TRBJ1-5, with a tentative D call TRBD1 (5 bases). V dropped 10 bases and J dropped 0 bases, with 13 bases sitting between them. In germline, CDR1 is LNHDA, CDR2 SQIVND (reference sequence). The CDR3 is 14 residues long. CDR3 coding DNA: TGTGCCATTGTGGGGCAGTATAGCAATCAGCCCCAGCATTTT. Its protein product is CAIVGQYSNQPQHF.

The CDR3 bases are TGCGCCAGCAGCTTGGCGACTAGCGGGATCAACAATGAGCAGTTCTTC. It translates to CASSLATSGINNEQFF. The chain links TRBV5-1 to TRBJ2-1; 11 nucleotides align to TRBD2. From germline, CDR1 is SGHRS and CDR2 YFSETQ. The ends lost 0 bases at V and 5 bases at J; junction bases unmatched: 4. There are 16 residues in the CDR3. The full variable domain, rest sourced from reference TRBV5-1 and TRBJ2-1, is KAGVTQTPRYLIKTRGQQVTLSCSPISGHRSVSWYQQTPGQGLQFLFEYFSETQRNKGNFPGRFSGRQFSNSRSEMNVSTLELGDSALYLCASSLATSGINNEQFFGPGTRLTVL.

Only a few counts were recorded for this clonotype. This sequence joins TRBV7-3 and TRBJ2-3; D unclear. V was shortened by 5 bases and J by 6 bases, with 9 bases between the two germline ends. The CDR3 is 12 residues long. Germline CDR1 is SGHTA and CDR2 is FQGTGA. CDR3 protein: CASSHPRDTQYF. As DNA, the CDR3 is TGTGCCAGCAGCCATCCAAGGGATACGCAGTATTTT.

A few counts support this clonotype. CDR3 bases: TGTGCCAGCAGCGCCCGACAGTTCACCGGGGAGCTGTTTTTT. This gives the protein CASSARQFTGELFF. The chain couples TRBV7-9 to TRBJ2-2, with D possibly TRBD1 on 5 matching bases. Deletions cut 5 bases from V and 4 bases from J, with 11 bases between. Germline assignment: CDR1 SEHNR and CDR2 FQNEAQ (reference sequence). The CDR3 consists of 14 residues.

Ten or more counts support this clonotype. The chain uses TRBV28 and TRBJ1-2, with D uncertain. Per germline, CDR1 MDHEN and CDR2 SYDVKM. V was trimmed by 7 bases and J by 4 bases, leaving 7 bases between them. CDR3 length: 11 residues. This chain's CDR3 is CASTTTYGYTF. The CDR3 DNA follows: TGTGCCAGCACCACTACCTATGGCTACACCTTC.

The gene calls are TRBV29-1 and TRBJ2-6, with D tentatively TRBD2 (5 bases). Germline V gene sequence: CDR1 SQVTM, CDR2 ANQGSEA. The CDR3 covers 15 residues. V was cut by 4 bases and J by 0 bases, with 10 bases left in between. The DNA of the CDR3 is TGCAGCGTTGGGGAGAGAGACTCTGGGGCCAACGTCCTGACTTTC. This gives the protein CSVGERDSGANVLTF.

The chain carries TRBV27 and TRBJ2-5; TRBD2 is a possible D gene (6 bases). This CDR3 comprises 15 residues. V lost 3 bases and J lost 4, with 15 bases in between. Germline lookup yields CDR1 MNHEY and CDR2 SMNVEV (reference sequence). The CDR3 DNA sequence: TGTGCCAGCAGTTTGCTGGGGGGTTGGGGAGAGACCCAGTACTTC. As protein: CASSLLGGWGETQYF.

This clonotype has only one observation. This rearrangement joins TRBV30 to TRBJ1-4; no firm D call. The CDR3 loop spans 15 amino acids. Trimming took off 4 bases at V and 7 bases at J, with 19 bases between the two ends. In germline, CDR1 is GTSNPN, CDR2 SVGIG (reference sequence). The CDR3 DNA is TGTGCCTGGATGCCCGGGATGGCGGTACGTGAAAAACTGTTTTTT. Protein sequence: CAWMPGMAVREKLFF.

This clonotype was recorded a few times. This chain joins TRBV5-5 and TRBJ1-4, with 11 bases aligning to TRBD1. The CDR3 extends over 15 amino acids. CDR1 and CDR2 from the germline V gene are SGHKS and YYEKEE (reference sequence). V gave up 3 bases and J gave up 6 bases; unmatched junction bases: 4. The CDR3 here is CASSWGDRGDEKLFF. CDR3 coding DNA: TGTGCCAGCAGCTGGGGGGACAGGGGGGATGAAAAACTGTTTTTT.

In the case of this clonotype: A read error may explain this, as a much larger clone is one base away. J is TRBJ2-7 and V is TRBV11-3, with D possibly matching TRBD2 (6 bases). Germline loops: CDR1 SGHNT, CDR2 YENEEA. With 10 bases removed from V and 2 bases from J, the gap between germline ends came to 21 bases. The CDR3 covers 15 residues. The CDR3 spells CATRMGAGRAYEQYF. The CDR3 nucleotides read TGTGCCACCAGGATGGGCGCGGGGCGAGCCTACGAGCAGTACTTC.

A word on this clonotype: The CDR3 carries no conserved terminal phenylalanine or tryptophan, so it likely arises from a read error. J is TRBJ2-1 and V is TRBV2, with 8 bases lining up with TRBD2. The CDR3 has 13 residues. The V and J ends lost 4 bases and 5 bases, in that order; junction bases with no gene match: 1. Per germline, CDR1 SNHLY and CDR2 FYNNEI. CDR3 sequence reads: CASSGLAHNEQFI. CDR3 nucleotide sequence: TGTGCCAGCAGTGGACTAGCGCACAATGAGCAGTTCATC.